This is a list of T cell receptor beta chains from one sample in a study of blood T cell repertoires in COVID-19. The repertoire was sequenced with immunoSEQ multiplex PCR; TCRdb's copy has only in-frame clones and lacks some. The sample has around 1,800 clones; roughly two thirds are singletons. The sample taken for sequencing was peripheral blood. These receptors were obtained from a man aged 65 to 85 with active COVID-19. Each CDR3 is given without its conserved first and last residue.

>TRBV6-2/TRBV6-3|14|TRBJ1-1
ASSPVSGIWDTEAF
>TRBV6-5|13|TRBJ1-5
ASSYSAGGSKPQH
>TRBV11-2|12|TRBJ2-7
ASSFATGPAEQY
>TRBV9|12|TRBJ1-1
ASSVAPGDTEAF
>TRBV7-2|12|TRBJ2-7
ASSHRTSSYEQY
>TRBV7-7|16|TRBJ1-1
ASSLNPSRTLDDTEAF
>TRBV12-3/TRBV12-4|11|TRBJ1-1
ASRLQANTEAF
>TRBV6-6|15|TRBJ1-2
ASSPPNGRDSQYGYT
>TRBV12-5|13|TRBJ1-3
ASGLVLHSGNTIY
>TRBV6-1|16|TRBJ2-3
ASSEDIGQNPSTDTQY
>TRBV19|13|TRBJ2-1
ASRSSGRYTNEQF
>TRBV15|13|TRBJ1-3
ATSSYWRSGNTIY
>TRBV7-8|9|TRBJ1-5
ASSLFGPQH
>TRBV5-5|12|TRBJ2-4
ASSLSRERDIQY
>TRBV4-3|12|TRBJ1-1
ASSQGNRNTEAF
>TRBV5-1|12|TRBJ2-5
ASSLAAGMKTQY
>TRBV3-1/TRBV3-2|11|TRBJ1-2
ASSPLGAGGYT
>TRBV5-4|12|TRBJ2-7
ASSGTSGSYEQY
>TRBV11-2|13|TRBJ2-7
ASSSSTGTAYEQY
>TRBV14|12|TRBJ1-1
ASSSQRSGTEAF
>TRBV18|11|TRBJ2-1
ASSPTSYYEQF
>TRBV27|13|TRBJ1-2
ASSPHPTDYYGYT
>TRBV6-5|10|TRBJ2-7
ASSQLGGEQY
>TRBV11-2|12|TRBJ1-1
ASSLRTGSTEAF
>TRBV28|14|TRBJ2-1
ASSSRLAGEGDEQF
>TRBV7-8|12|TRBJ2-4
ASSLVGGKNIQY
>TRBV19|11|TRBJ2-5
ASSMTSRETQY
>TRBV10-1|12|TRBJ2-2
AGLVPARAGELF
>TRBV2|14|TRBJ2-1
ASRRLASDRYNEQF
>TRBV19|12|TRBJ1-3
ASTSTGMADTIY
>TRBV30|15|TRBJ1-3
AWSVGLTGGSGNTIY
>TRBV4-1|12|TRBJ2-5
ASKTAPGGETQY
>TRBV10-2|14|TRBJ2-7
ASRGGEQGLWYEQY
>TRBV6-5|11|TRBJ1-6
ASRARSNSPLH
>TRBV6-4|13|TRBJ2-1
ASSDYGTGHNEQF
>TRBV7-9|15|TRBJ2-1
ASSLDAGGIRHNEQF
>TRBV30|14|TRBJ1-6
AWREKSSSYNSPLH
>TRBV3-1/TRBV3-2|10|TRBJ2-5
ASSHGGLAQY
>TRBV3-1/TRBV3-2|15|TRBJ2-5
ASSPPPTMDYQETQY
>TRBV6-6|13|TRBJ2-7
ASSDRDRGPYEQY
>TRBV7-3|15|TRBJ2-2
ASSLMVASGSVGELF
>TRBV19|14|TRBJ1-4
ASSPLTRGTNEKLF
>TRBV28|12|TRBJ2-7
ASSAGGGPYEQY
>TRBV6-5|13|TRBJ1-2
ASSYGLGASYGYT
>TRBV5-4|13|TRBJ2-7
ASSLSDRGLYEQY
>TRBV6-5|11|TRBJ1-1
ASIKTVNTEAF
>TRBV2|10|TRBJ2-1
ASRTYGNEQF
>TRBV5-4|13|TRBJ2-3
ASSGSRVSTDTQY
>TRBV6-2/TRBV6-3|10|TRBJ2-1
ASSVLVYEQF
>TRBV13|13|TRBJ2-1
ASIRQGAPGDEQF
>TRBV5-5|13|TRBJ1-5
ASSPFRGTNQPQH
>TRBV11-3|13|TRBJ2-3
ASSLTGRAEDTQY
>TRBV30|9|TRBJ1-1
AWILNTEAF
>TRBV11-3|10|TRBJ1-1
ASRGQDTEAF
>TRBV5-1|11|TRBJ1-2
ASSWGGPTGYT